The table lists the clone carrying this T cell receptor beta chain with a count of one. Its antigen is undetermined. This sample was included in a study of metastatic and nonmetastatic thyroid tumors. In the study overall: Comparative analysis of repertoires was undertaken across blood and tumor or nodule tissue obtained from malignant and benign thyroid patients. General study results and limits: It was reportedly found that TCR beta diversity was significantly higher in malignant thyroid tumors than in benign nodules, a difference seen in both blood and tumor samples.

Until they underwent thyroid surgery, no patient had received any treatment. Original analysis: The authors used CDR3 differences across clinicopathological groups to build a distant-metastasis classifier for papillary thyroid cancer. TCRdb re-processed the PCR reads through MiXCR. The authors' filters were not applied to this entry. The data hold tens of thousands of clones, with roughly 20% observed a single time. The CDR3 totals 15 residues. CDR1 is KGHDR, CDR2 SFDVKD, per germline. After removal of 5 bases from V and 10 bases from J, the junction contained 14 bases not matched to a gene. This chain uses TRBV24-1 with TRBJ2-3; 7 bases fit TRBD1. Input material: blood. This sequence originates from a female donor with papillary thyroid cancer or a benign thyroid nodule (not recorded which). Some clones in this sample may be carry-over from other donors' samples. DNA of the CDR3: TGTGCCACCAGTGTGAACAGGGGTAGCACAGTTTCGCAGTATTTT. This sequence encodes CATSVNRGSTVSQYF.